Listed below are T cell receptor beta chains from one sample, sequenced in a study of blood T cells in healthy people across ages. TCRdb re-called the 5' RACE reads with MiXCR, one entry per CDR3 protein. The data contain over 600,000 distinct CDR3 sequences, 46% of them singletons. The sequenced sample consisted of blood. These receptors were obtained from a man of 80 years or more in good health. CDR3s leave out the opening cysteine and the closing phenylalanine or tryptophan.

v_call	j_call	cdr3_aa
TRBV20-1	TRBJ1-6	SATGTPISPLH
TRBV20-1	TRBJ1-1	SASGRIEAF
TRBV29-1	-	SVGASGGIETQY
TRBV20-1	TRBJ2-5	SASGGQTQY
TRBV12-5	TRBJ2-3	ASGPGRGYTTDTQY
TRBV20-1	TRBJ1-4	SARADSTNEKLF
TRBV10-3	TRBJ1-2	AISERAGRGGYT
TRBV27	TRBJ2-3	AGSLERELDTQY
TRBV10-3	TRBJ1-2	AISEPGQGEDGYT
TRBV29-1	TRBJ2-4	SVEDVMAGDIQY
TRBV20-1	TRBJ2-1	SAAGARNNEQF
TRBV6-5	TRBJ2-1	ASSRLAASYNEQF
TRBV4-3	TRBJ2-1	ASSHTPDSYNGQF
TRBV18	TRBJ2-1	ASSPSTLRDPEQF
TRBV20-1	TRBJ1-6	SASGQGPPDSPLH
TRBV10-2	TRBJ2-5	ASSRDTRQETQY
TRBV12-3/TRBV12-4	TRBJ1-2	ASSSSDSYGYT
TRBV7-4	TRBJ2-7	ASSFSGPRYEQY
TRBV20-1	TRBJ2-3	SARAGGGNTDTQY
TRBV25-1	TRBJ2-1	ASSDLGSGSYEQF
TRBV29-1	TRBJ1-1	GGRGNTEAF
TRBV30	TRBJ2-1	AWRVRVGGSSYNEQF
TRBV12-3/TRBV12-4	TRBJ2-3	ASSPNIDTQY
TRBV29-1	TRBJ2-1	SVVPSGRSEQF